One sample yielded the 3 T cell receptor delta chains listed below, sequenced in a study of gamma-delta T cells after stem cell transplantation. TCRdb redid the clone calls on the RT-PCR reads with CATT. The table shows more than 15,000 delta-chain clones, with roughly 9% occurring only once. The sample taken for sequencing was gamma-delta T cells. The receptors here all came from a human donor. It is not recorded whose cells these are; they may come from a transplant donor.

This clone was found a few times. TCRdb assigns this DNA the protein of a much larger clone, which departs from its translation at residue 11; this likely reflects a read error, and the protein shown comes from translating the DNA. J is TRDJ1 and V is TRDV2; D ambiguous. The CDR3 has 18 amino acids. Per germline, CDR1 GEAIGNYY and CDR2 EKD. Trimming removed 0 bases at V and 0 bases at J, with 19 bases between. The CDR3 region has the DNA TGTGCCTGTGACACCGTTTCCCCGGTACTGTGGGACACCGATAAACTCATCTTT. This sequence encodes CACDTVSPVLWDTDKLIF.

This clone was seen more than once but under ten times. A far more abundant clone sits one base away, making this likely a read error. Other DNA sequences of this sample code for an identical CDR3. The chain's CDR3 is CACDITGGYGSWDTRQMFF. CDR3 sequence (DNA): TGTGCCTGTGATATAACTGGGGGATACGGTTCCTGGGACACCCGACAGATGTTTTTT. The chain is built from TRDV2 and TRDJ3, with 13 bases fitting TRDD3. Germline CDR1 reads GEAIGNYY; CDR2 reads EKD. The CDR3 spans 19 residues.

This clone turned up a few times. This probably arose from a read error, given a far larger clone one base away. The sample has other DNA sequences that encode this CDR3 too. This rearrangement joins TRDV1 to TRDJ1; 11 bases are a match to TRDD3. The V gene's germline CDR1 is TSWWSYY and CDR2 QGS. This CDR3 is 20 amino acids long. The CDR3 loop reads CALGRAFLISGGYLTDKLIF. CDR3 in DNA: TGTGCTCTTGGGAGGGCCTTCCTAATCTCTGGGGGATACCTCACCGATAAGCTCATCTTT.